These T cell receptor beta chains were read from a single sample in a study of CD8+CD57+ T cells in acquired aplastic anemia. TCRdb analysed the reads with MiXCR anew, one entry per CDR3 protein. The sample records hundreds of thousands of distinct CDR3 sequences, about 56% being singletons. Sequencing input: sorted CD4+, CD8+, or CD8+CD57+ T cells (not recorded which) from PBMCs. All receptors derive from a human donor with severe aplastic anemia or a healthy control (not recorded which). The CDR3 runs from the conserved cysteine through the conserved F or W. D genes are given only for firm matches. Clone sizes are given selectively: once, few, many, or a class where the clone is expanded.

cdr3_nt,cdr3_aa,d_call,clone_size,j_call,v_call
TGTGCCACCAGCACAGGACCGTCGCAAGAGACCCAGTACTTC,CATSTGPSQETQYF,.,once,TRBJ2-5,TRBV15
TGTGCCAGCAGTCCCCAGGGGGTGCCCACTGAAGCTTTCTTT,CASSPQGVPTEAFF,TRBD1,many,TRBJ1-1,TRBV12-3/TRBV12-4
TGTGCCAGCAGTTGGACAGATAATAAAAATTCACCCCTCCACTTT,CASSWTDNKNSPLHF,.,many,TRBJ1-6,TRBV27
TGTGCCAGCAGGGAAGGGACAGGGCGAACCGGGGAGCTGTTTTTT,CASREGTGRTGELFF,TRBD1,once,TRBJ2-2,TRBV2
TGTGCCAGCAGCCAAGAGAAGGGACCCTCCGCCTTC,CASSQEKGPSAF,.,.,TRBJ2-1,TRBV5-5
TGTGCCAGCAGCGCGTCGGGACTAGCGGGACTCACCGGGGAGCTGTTTTTT,CASSASGLAGLTGELFF,TRBD2,once,TRBJ2-2,TRBV11-3
TGTGCCAGCAGTTTAAACAGGGGTTATGGCTACGAGCAGTACTTC,CASSLNRGYGYEQYF,TRBD1,once,TRBJ2-7,TRBV19
TGTGCCACGGGCCCCGGGAGACAGGGGTACAATGAGCAGTTCTTC,CATGPGRQGYNEQFF,TRBD1,many,TRBJ2-1,TRBV19
TGTGCCAGCAGCCAGGCATCGGCGGGGAAAAACATTCAGTACTTC,CASSQASAGKNIQYF,.,many,TRBJ2-4,TRBV4-2
TGTGCCAGCAGCCCTTGGGGGGGGAGGACCGGGGAGAACACTGAAGCTTTCTTT,CASSPWGGRTGENTEAFF,.,once,TRBJ1-1,TRBV7-2
TGTGCTAGCAGCTTAGGATCCGACTCCTACGAGCAGTACTTC,CASSLGSDSYEQYF,.,few,TRBJ2-7,TRBV7-6
TGCAGTGCCCAGCGGGGGGAAGGGGCAGATACGCAGTATTTT,CSAQRGEGADTQYF,TRBD2,many,TRBJ2-3,TRBV20-1
TGTGCCAGTACCCCAGGGGGAATCACTGAAGCTTTCTTT,CASTPGGITEAFF,TRBD1,.,TRBJ1-1,TRBV10-3
TGTGCCAGCAGCTTCCTCGGGACAGCGAACACAGATACGCAGTATTTT,CASSFLGTANTDTQYF,TRBD1,.,TRBJ2-3,TRBV9
TGTGCCAGCAGGGGACTAGCGGGACAGGGGGAGCAGTTCTTC,CASRGLAGQGEQFF,TRBD2,.,TRBJ2-1,TRBV7-9
TGTGCCACCAGTCCGACAGGGATATACCAGCCCCAGCATTTT,CATSPTGIYQPQHF,TRBD1,few,TRBJ1-5,TRBV15
TGTGCCAGCAGCGCCGGGACACCTTCCTACGAGCAGTACTTC,CASSAGTPSYEQYF,.,.,TRBJ2-7,TRBV9
TGTGCCAGCAGCGGAACCGCTGGGACATCGGGTGGCTACACCTTC,CASSGTAGTSGGYTF,.,.,TRBJ1-2,TRBV9
TGTGCCAGCAGTGGTGGCTTCAGGGCCGACACTGAAGCTTTCTTT,CASSGGFRADTEAFF,.,many,TRBJ1-1,TRBV6-1
TGTGCCAGCAGTGATTGGGGTAGGGGGCTCGACACTGAAGCTTTCTTT,CASSDWGRGLDTEAFF,TRBD1,.,TRBJ1-1,TRBV25-1
TGTGCCAGTAGTATATTTCGGACAGGGGACTATGGCTACACCTTC,CASSIFRTGDYGYTF,TRBD1,.,TRBJ1-2,TRBV19
TGTGCCAGCAGCGCAATTGACGGGGGACCACATGGCTACACCTTC,CASSAIDGGPHGYTF,.,few,TRBJ1-2,TRBV7-6
TGTGCCAGCAGCTTTAGACTGAGTACGCAGTATTTT,CASSFRLSTQYF,.,.,TRBJ2-3,TRBV7-2
TGTGCCAGCAGTTATTCTTCCGGTCAGCCCCAGCATTTT,CASSYSSGQPQHF,.,many,TRBJ1-5,TRBV6-5
TGTGCCAGCAGCCCTGGGCGTAAAGAGACCCAGTACTTC,CASSPGRKETQYF,.,.,TRBJ2-5,TRBV7-3
TGCGCCAGCAGCTTGGCCCGCCTTGCGGTCTCCTACAATGAGCAGTTCTTC,CASSLARLAVSYNEQFF,.,.,TRBJ2-1,TRBV5-1
TGTGCCAGCAGTGAGCGGTGGGCGAGCACAGATACGCAGTATTTT,CASSERWASTDTQYF,.,many,TRBJ2-3,TRBV6-4
TGTGCCAGCAGTGACGGGCGGTATGGCTACACCTTC,CASSDGRYGYTF,.,many,TRBJ1-2,TRBV25-1
TGCGCCAGCAGCGGACAGATTAATGAAAAACTGTTTTTT,CASSGQINEKLFF,.,many,TRBJ1-4,TRBV5-1
TGCGCCAGCAGCCCTCCCGGGACTAGCGGGGGCGAGCAGTACTTC,CASSPPGTSGGEQYF,TRBD2,many,TRBJ2-7,TRBV5-1
TGTGCCAGCAGCTTGAGCGATGGCTACACCTTC,CASSLSDGYTF,.,.,TRBJ1-2,TRBV7-9
TGCGCCAGCAGCTTGACAGGGGACTTGGGGAATGAGCAGTTCTTC,CASSLTGDLGNEQFF,.,many,TRBJ2-1,TRBV5-1
TGTGCCACCAGCGCGACAGCCGACTCCTACGAGCAGTACTTC,CATSATADSYEQYF,.,few,TRBJ2-7,TRBV24-1
TGTGCCAGCAGCGAGAACCTTGGCGACGAGCAGTACTTC,CASSENLGDEQYF,.,.,TRBJ2-7,TRBV7-6
TGTGCCAGCAGCTTAGGGGGGGCGGGCCTCCCTCGGAATGAGCAGTTCTTC,CASSLGGAGLPRNEQFF,.,.,TRBJ2-1,TRBV11-3
TGTGCCAGCAGCTTATATGGGGCCCTCCTCCACTTT,CASSLYGALLHF,.,few,TRBJ1-6,TRBV7-9
TGTGCCAGCAGCCAAGCGTTACTTAACACCGGGGAGCTGTTTTTT,CASSQALLNTGELFF,.,once,TRBJ2-2,TRBV14
TGTGCCAGCAGTGAACCCAATTCACCCCTCCACTTT,CASSEPNSPLHF,.,few,TRBJ1-6,TRBV25-1
TGTGCCAGCAGCCAAGAGACCCAGTACTTC,CASSQETQYF,.,many,TRBJ2-5,TRBV3-1
TGTGCCACCAGCGGGACTTTACTACCTACCTACGAGCAGTACTTC,CATSGTLLPTYEQYF,.,once,TRBJ2-7,TRBV15
TGTGCCAGCAGGACACTCGGGGACCGGTACAGTGAGCAGTTCTTC,CASRTLGDRYSEQFF,.,.,TRBJ2-1,TRBV12-3/TRBV12-4
TGCAGTGCTAGCCCGGACAGGCGCGAGCAGTACTTC,CSASPDRREQYF,TRBD1,many,TRBJ2-7,TRBV20-1
TGCAGTGTAACGGACGGGCCTTACTCGACTGAAGCTTTCTTT,CSVTDGPYSTEAFF,.,few,TRBJ1-1,TRBV20-1
TGCAGTGCTCCTCAGGGGGCGTTCTATGGCTACACCTTC,CSAPQGAFYGYTF,TRBD1,many,TRBJ1-2,TRBV20-1
TGCAGCGTTCCATTCAGGGTAGGAGAGACCCAGTACTTC,CSVPFRVGETQYF,.,.,TRBJ2-5,TRBV29-1
TGTGCCAGCAGTGACTCGCAGGGCACTTTTACAATGAGCAATCAGCCCCAGCATTTT,CASSDSQGTFTMSNQPQHF,.,.,TRBJ1-5,TRBV6-4
TGCGCCAGCAGCCCCAGAACAGGGGTGTACGAGCAGTACTTC,CASSPRTGVYEQYF,TRBD1,.,TRBJ2-7,TRBV4-1
TGTGCCAGCAGCGTGGGCCTCTCCTACAATGAGCAGTTCTTC,CASSVGLSYNEQFF,.,many,TRBJ2-1,TRBV9
TGTGCCAGCAGCGTAGTTAAGTTCCCCGGGGAGCTGTTTTTT,CASSVVKFPGELFF,.,many,TRBJ2-2,TRBV9
TGTGCCAGCAGCTCTAGCAGCGGGGGCCTCACAGATACGCAGTATTTT,CASSSSSGGLTDTQYF,TRBD2,.,TRBJ2-3,TRBV11-1
TGTGCCAGCAGCGTAGAGGGGACACCTGGAAACACCATATATTTT,CASSVEGTPGNTIYF,.,many,TRBJ1-3,TRBV9
TGTGCCAGCAGCTTAGTACACGGCTCCTACGAGCAGTACTTC,CASSLVHGSYEQYF,.,.,TRBJ2-7,TRBV7-6
TGTGCCACGCAAGAATACTATGGCTACACCTTC,CATQEYYGYTF,.,.,TRBJ1-2,TRBV15
TGCAGTGCTAGAGTACAGGAGCGGGGTGAATTCATTCAGTACTTC,CSARVQERGEFIQYF,TRBD2,.,TRBJ2-4,TRBV20-1
TGCGCCAGCAGTTTTGACAGGTCGAACACTGAAGCTTTCTTT,CASSFDRSNTEAFF,.,.,TRBJ1-1,TRBV5-1
TGTGCCAGCAGCTTAGCGGGGGCCGGGGAGCAGTACTTC,CASSLAGAGEQYF,.,.,TRBJ2-7,TRBV7-9
TGCGCCAGCAGCCACGGACTAGCGGGGGGTGACAATGAGCAGTTCTTC,CASSHGLAGGDNEQFF,TRBD2,.,TRBJ2-1,TRBV5-1
TGTGCCAGTAGTATACGGTCCTCAGAGACCCAGTACTTC,CASSIRSSETQYF,.,.,TRBJ2-5,TRBV7-3